The clone carrying this T cell receptor beta chain was counted a few times. This sample was taken from a study of blood T cell repertoires in COVID-19. Study summary: COVID-19 samples, acute and convalescent, were from the United States, Italy and Spain. Sample material is recorded as cDNA or gDNA derived from T cells, B-cell-depleted T cells, or PBMCs.

In the study's own analysis: Nucleated cell number was recorded as an estimate derived from reference gene primer amplification. TCRdb's copy holds only in-frame clones and misses some; the assay was immunoSEQ multiplex PCR. That table furnishes V, J and clone size, whereas the DNA furnished D and trimming. Found here are some 180,000 clones, around 86% of them singletons; the top ten hold 6.5% to 8.5%. Looked up from germline, CDR1 is LNHNV and CDR2 is YYDKDF (reference sequence). V lost 6 bases, J lost 0 bases, and 11 bases lay in between. The CDR3 consists of 14 residues. Material for sequencing was peripheral blood. The receptor was isolated from a man in his forties with acute or convalescent COVID-19. J is TRBJ1-1 and V is TRBV15, with D hard to call. CDR3 nucleotide sequence: TGTGCCACCAGAGACCGGGATTTGAACACTGAAGCTTTCTTT. Translated, it gives CATRDRDLNTEAFF.